This T cell receptor beta chain is drawn from a study of CD8+ T cells in alopecia areata. Whole-study findings and limits: In blood and scalp, many expanded lesional clones persisted during tofacitinib.

The CDR3 loop spans 13 amino acids. V was trimmed by 4 bases and J by 5 bases, leaving 14 bases between them. Germline assignment: CDR1 SQVTM and CDR2 ANQGSEA. RNA was extracted and reverse transcribed into cDNA as the sequencing template. Some clones are missing from TCRdb's copy, which holds only in-frame ones; the method was immunoSEQ multiplex PCR. The table shows over 100,000 clones, with 53% occurring only once. Stated treatment: oral pan-JAK inhibitor, 5-10 mg twice daily. Samples from alopecia areata patients were lesional scalp punch biopsies and peripheral blood. Remarks on this clone: What it binds is unknown. Other DNA sequences in this specimen translate into the identical CDR3.

This specimen was CD4+ T cells sorted from blood, taken at week 4, from a patient treated with tofacitinib. This TCR came from a human donor with alopecia areata. The rearrangement joins TRBV29-1 to TRBJ2-5; D perhaps matches TRBD1 (8 bases). In DNA, the CDR3 is TGCAGCGTTGGACAGGGGAGGGGTGAGACCCAGTACTTC. Translating it yields CSVGQGRGETQYF.